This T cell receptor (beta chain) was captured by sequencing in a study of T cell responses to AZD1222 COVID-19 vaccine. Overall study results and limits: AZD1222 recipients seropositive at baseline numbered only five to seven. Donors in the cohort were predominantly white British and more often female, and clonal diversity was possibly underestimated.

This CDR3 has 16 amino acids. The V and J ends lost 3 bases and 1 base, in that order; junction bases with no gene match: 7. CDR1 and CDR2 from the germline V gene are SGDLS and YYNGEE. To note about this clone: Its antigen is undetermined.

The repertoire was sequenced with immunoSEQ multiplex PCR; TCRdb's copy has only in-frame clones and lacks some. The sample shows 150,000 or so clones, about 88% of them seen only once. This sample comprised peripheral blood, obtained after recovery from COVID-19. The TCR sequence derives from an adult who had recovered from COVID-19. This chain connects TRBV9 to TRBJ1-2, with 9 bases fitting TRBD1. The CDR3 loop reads CASSAGQGGFNYGYTF. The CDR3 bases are TGTGCCAGCAGCGCGGGACAGGGAGGGTTTAACTATGGCTACACCTTC. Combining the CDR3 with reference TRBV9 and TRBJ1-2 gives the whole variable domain DSGVTQTPKHLITATGQRVTLRCSPRSGDLSVYWYQQSLDQGLQFLIQYYNGEERAKGNILERFSAQQFPDLHSELNLSSLELGDSALYFCASSAGQGGFNYGYTFGSGTRLTVV.